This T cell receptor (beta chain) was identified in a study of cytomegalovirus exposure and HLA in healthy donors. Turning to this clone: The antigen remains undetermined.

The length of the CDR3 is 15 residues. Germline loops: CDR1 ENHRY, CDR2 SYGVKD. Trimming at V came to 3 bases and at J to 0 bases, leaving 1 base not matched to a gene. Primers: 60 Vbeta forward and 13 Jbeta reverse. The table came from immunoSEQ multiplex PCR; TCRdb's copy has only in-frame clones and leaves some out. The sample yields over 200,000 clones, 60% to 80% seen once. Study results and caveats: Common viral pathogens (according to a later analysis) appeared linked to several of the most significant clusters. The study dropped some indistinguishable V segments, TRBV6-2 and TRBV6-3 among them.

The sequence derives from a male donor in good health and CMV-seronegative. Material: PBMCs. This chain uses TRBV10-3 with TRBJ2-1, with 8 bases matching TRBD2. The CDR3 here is CAISEAGDSYNEQFF. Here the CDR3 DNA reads TGTGCCATCAGTGAAGCGGGGGACTCCTACAATGAGCAGTTCTTC.